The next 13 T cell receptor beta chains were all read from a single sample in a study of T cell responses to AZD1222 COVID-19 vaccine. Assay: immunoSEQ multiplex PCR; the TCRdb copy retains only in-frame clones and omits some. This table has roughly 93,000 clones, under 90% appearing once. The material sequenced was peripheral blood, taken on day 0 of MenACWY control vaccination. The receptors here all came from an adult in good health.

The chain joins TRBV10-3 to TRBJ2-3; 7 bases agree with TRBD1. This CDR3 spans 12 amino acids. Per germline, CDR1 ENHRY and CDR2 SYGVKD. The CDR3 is CATGDGTDTQYF. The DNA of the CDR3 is TGTGCAACAGGGGATGGGACAGATACGCAGTATTTT.

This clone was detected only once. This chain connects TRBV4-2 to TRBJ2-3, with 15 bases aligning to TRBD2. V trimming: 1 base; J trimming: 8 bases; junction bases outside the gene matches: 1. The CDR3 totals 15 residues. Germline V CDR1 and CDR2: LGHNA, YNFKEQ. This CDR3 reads CASSQGTSGGGTQYF. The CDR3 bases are TGTGCCAGCAGCCAAGGGACTAGCGGGGGGGGTACGCAGTATTTT.

The CDR3 spells CSVGTAWVANTEAFF. The CDR3, as DNA: TGCAGCGTTGGGACTGCCTGGGTAGCGAACACTGAAGCTTTCTTT. The chain couples TRBV29-1 to TRBJ1-1; D ambiguous. Trimming stripped 4 bases from V and 1 base from J, with 16 bases between. Germline V gene sequence: CDR1 SQVTM, CDR2 ANQGSEA. CDR3 length equals 15 residues.

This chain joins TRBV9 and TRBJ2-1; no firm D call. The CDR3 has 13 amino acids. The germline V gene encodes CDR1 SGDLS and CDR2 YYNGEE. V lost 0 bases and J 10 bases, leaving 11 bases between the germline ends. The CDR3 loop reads CASSVGDRLEQFF. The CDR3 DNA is TGTGCCAGCAGCGTAGGGGATCGCCTCGAGCAGTTCTTC.

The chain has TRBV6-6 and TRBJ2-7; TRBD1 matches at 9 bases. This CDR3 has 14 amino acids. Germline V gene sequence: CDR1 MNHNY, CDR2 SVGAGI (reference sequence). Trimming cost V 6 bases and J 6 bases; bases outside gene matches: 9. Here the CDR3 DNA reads TGTGCCAGCAGACTCTCCCGGGACAGGGTCGAGCAGTACTTC. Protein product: CASRLSRDRVEQYF.

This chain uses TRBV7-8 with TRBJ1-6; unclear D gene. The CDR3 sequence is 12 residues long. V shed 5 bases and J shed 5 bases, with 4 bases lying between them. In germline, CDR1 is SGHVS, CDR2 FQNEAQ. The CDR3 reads CASSNNNSPLHF. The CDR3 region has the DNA TGTGCCAGCAGCAATAATAATTCACCCCTCCACTTT.

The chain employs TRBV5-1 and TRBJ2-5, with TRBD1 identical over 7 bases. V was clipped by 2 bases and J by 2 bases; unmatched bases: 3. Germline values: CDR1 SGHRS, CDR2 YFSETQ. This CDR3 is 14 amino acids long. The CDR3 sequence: CASSFGQVQETQYF. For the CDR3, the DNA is TGCGCCAGCAGCTTCGGACAGGTACAAGAGACCCAGTACTTC.

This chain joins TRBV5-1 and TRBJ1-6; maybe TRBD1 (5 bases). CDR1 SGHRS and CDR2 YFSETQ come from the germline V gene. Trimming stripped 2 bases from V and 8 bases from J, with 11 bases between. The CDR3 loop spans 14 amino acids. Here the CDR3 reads CASSFQGVDSPLHF. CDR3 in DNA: TGCGCCAGCAGCTTTCAGGGTGTGGATTCACCCCTCCACTTT.

The CDR3 bases are TGTGCCAGCAGTTACGACAGGGGGCGCCGGTTGGACAATCAGCCCCAGCATTTT. Its protein product is CASSYDRGRRLDNQPQHF. The rearrangement joins TRBV6-2 or TRBV6-3 to TRBJ1-5; TRBD1 agrees at 10 bases. The junction had 10 bases not matched to a gene; V was cut back by 2 bases and J by 3 bases. The germline V gene encodes CDR1 MNHEY and CDR2 SVGEGT. The CDR3 consists of 18 residues.

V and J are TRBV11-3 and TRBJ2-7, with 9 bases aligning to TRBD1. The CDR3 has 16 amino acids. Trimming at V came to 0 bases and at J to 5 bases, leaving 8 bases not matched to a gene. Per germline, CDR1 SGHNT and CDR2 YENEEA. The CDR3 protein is CASSLDLHRGLDEQYF. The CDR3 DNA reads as TGTGCCAGCAGCTTAGATCTCCACAGGGGGCTCGACGAGCAGTACTTC.

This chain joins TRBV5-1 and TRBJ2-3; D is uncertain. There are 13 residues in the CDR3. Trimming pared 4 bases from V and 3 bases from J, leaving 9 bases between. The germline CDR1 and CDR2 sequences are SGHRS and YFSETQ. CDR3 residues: CASSPSKTDTQYF. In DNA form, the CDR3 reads TGCGCCAGCAGCCCCAGTAAGACAGATACGCAGTATTTT. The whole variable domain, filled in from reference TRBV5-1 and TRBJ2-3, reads KAGVTQTPRYLIKTRGQQVTLSCSPISGHRSVSWYQQTPGQGLQFLFEYFSETQRNKGNFPGRFSGRQFSNSRSEMNVSTLELGDSALYLCASSPSKTDTQYFGPGTRLTVL.

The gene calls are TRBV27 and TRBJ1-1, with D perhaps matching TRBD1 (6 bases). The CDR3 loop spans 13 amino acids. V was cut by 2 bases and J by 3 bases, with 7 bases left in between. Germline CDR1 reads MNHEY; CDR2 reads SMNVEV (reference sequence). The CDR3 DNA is TGTGCCAGCAGTTTAAACAGGGACACTGAAGCTTTCTTT. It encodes CASSLNRDTEAFF.

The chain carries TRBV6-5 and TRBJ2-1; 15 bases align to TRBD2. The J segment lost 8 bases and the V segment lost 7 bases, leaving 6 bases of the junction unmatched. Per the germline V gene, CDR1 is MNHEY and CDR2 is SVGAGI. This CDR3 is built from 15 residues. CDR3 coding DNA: TGTGCCAGCACTTGGACTAGCGGGGGGGCGGATGAGCAGTTCTTC. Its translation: CASTWTSGGADEQFF.